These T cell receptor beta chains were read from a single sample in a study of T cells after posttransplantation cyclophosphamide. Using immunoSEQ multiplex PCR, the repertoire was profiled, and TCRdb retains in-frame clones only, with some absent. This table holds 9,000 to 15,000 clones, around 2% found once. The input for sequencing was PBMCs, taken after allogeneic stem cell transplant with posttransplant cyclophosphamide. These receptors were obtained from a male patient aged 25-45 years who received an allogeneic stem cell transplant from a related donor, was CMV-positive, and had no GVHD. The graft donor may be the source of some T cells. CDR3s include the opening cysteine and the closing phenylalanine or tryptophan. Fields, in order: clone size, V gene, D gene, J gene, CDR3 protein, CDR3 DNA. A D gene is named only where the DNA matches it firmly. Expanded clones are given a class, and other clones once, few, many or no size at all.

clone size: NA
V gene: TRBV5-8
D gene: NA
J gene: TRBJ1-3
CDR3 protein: CARPAGFGSSGNTIYF
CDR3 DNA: TGTGCCAGGCCGGCAGGTTTCGGTTCATCTGGAAACACCATATATTTT

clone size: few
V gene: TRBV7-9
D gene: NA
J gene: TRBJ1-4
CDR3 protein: CARRTNRVFGEKLFF
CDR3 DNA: TGTGCCAGGAGAACCAACAGGGTATTTGGCGAAAAACTGTTTTTT

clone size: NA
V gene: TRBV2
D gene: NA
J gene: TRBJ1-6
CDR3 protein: CASSPSSYNSPLHF
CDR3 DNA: TGTGCCAGTAGCCCGAGCTCCTATAATTCACCCCTCCACTTT

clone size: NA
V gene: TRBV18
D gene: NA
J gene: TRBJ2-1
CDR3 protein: CASSPGGSYNEQFF
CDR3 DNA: TGTGCCAGCTCACCGGGGGGCTCCTACAATGAGCAGTTCTTC

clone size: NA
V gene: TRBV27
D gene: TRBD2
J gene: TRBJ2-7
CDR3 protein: CASREVLDTSGAYEQYF
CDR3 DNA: TGTGCCAGCAGAGAAGTTCTCGATACTAGCGGCGCCTACGAGCAGTACTTC

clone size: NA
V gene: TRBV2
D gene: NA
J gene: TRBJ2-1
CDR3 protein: CASSTNTSSNEQFF
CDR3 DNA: TGTGCCAGCAGTACCAACACTAGCAGCAATGAGCAGTTCTTC

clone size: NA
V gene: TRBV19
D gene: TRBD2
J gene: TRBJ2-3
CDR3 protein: CASSLLTGLAMNTDTQYF
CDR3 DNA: TGTGCCAGTTCTCTACTTACGGGACTAGCGATGAACACAGATACGCAGTATTTT

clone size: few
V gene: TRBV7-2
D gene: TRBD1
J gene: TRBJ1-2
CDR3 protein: CASSSEPRDSGYTF
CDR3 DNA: TGTGCCAGCAGCTCCGAACCGAGGGACAGCGGCTACACCTTC

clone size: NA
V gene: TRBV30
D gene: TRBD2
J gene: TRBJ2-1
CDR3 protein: CAWSPVGGGRGSYNEQFF
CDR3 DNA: TGTGCCTGGAGTCCGGTGGGGGGCGGGAGGGGTTCCTACAATGAGCAGTTCTTC

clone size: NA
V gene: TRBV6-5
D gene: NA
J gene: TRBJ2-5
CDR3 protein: CASSYVSKLKETQYF
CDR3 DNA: TGTGCCAGCAGTTACGTTTCGAAACTGAAAGAGACCCAGTACTTC

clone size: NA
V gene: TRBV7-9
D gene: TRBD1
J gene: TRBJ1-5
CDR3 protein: CASSPTGGSGQPQHF
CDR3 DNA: TGTGCCAGCAGCCCGACAGGGGGCTCAGGGCAGCCCCAGCATTTT

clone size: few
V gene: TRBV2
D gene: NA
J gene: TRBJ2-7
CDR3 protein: CASRDFLSYEQYF
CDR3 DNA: TGTGCCAGCCGGGACTTCTTGTCCTACGAGCAGTACTTC

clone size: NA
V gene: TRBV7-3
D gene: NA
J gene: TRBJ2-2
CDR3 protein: CASSGPGPNTGELFF
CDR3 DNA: TGTGCCAGCAGCGGCCCTGGCCCGAACACCGGGGAGCTGTTTTTT

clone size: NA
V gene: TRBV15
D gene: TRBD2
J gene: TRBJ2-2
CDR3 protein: CATSTSRLAAGELFF
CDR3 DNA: TGTGCCACCAGCACCTCCCGCCTAGCGGCCGGGGAGCTGTTTTTT

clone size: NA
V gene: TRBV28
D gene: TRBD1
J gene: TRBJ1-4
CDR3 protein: CASSESGTGIGKLFF
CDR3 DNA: TGTGCCAGCAGTGAATCCGGGACAGGGATCGGGAAACTGTTTTTT

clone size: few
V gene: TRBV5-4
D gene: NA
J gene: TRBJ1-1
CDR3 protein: CASSLEGRNTEAFF
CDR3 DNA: TGTGCCAGCAGCTTGGAGGGGCGGAACACTGAAGCTTTCTTT

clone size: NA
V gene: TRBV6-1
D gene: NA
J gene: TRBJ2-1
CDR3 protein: CASSVWGQPYNEQFF
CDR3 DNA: TGTGCCAGCAGTGTCTGGGGACAACCCTACAATGAGCAGTTCTTC

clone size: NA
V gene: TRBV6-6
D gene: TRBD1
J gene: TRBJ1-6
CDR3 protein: CASRDRTGSYNSPLHF
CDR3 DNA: TGTGCCAGCAGGGATAGGACAGGGAGCTATAATTCACCCCTCCACTTT

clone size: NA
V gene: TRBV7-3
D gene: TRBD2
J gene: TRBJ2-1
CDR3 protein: CASSLGGGRASEQFF
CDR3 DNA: TGTGCCAGCAGCTTAGGAGGCGGGAGAGCGAGTGAGCAGTTCTTC

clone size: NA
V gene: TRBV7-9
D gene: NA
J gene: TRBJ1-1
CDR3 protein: CASSLLTGSTEAFF
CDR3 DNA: TGTGCCAGCAGCTTACTCACAGGGTCCACTGAAGCTTTCTTT

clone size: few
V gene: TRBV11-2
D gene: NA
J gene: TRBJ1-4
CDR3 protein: CASSMSTNEKLFF
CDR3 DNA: TGTGCCAGCAGTATGTCAACTAATGAAAAACTGTTTTTT

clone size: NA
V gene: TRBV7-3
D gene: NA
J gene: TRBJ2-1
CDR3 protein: CASSLHPSSYNEQFF
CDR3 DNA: TGTGCCAGCAGCTTACACCCTAGCTCCTACAATGAGCAGTTCTTC

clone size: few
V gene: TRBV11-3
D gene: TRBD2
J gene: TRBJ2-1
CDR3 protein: CASSLGSGRALFF
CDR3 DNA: TGTGCCAGCAGCTTGGGTAGCGGGAGGGCCTTGTTCTTC

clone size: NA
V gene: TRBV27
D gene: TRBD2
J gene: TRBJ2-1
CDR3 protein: CASSRIFSGSMNEQFF
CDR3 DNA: TGTGCCAGCAGTCGCATTTTTAGCGGGAGTATGAATGAGCAGTTCTTC

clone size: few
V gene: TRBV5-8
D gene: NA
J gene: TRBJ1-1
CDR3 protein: CASSLLAGSAFF
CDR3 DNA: TGTGCCAGCAGTTTGCTTGCAGGGTCCGCTTTCTTT

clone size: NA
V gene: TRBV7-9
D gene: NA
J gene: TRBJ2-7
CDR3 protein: CASSLAGSSYEQYF
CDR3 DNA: TGTGCCAGCAGCCTGGCCGGGTCATCCTACGAGCAGTACTTC

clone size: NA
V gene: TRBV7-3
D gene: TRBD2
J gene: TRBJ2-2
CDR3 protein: CASSPLGLAGTNTGELFF
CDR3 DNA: TGTGCCAGCAGCCCGCTGGGGCTAGCGGGGACTAACACCGGGGAGCTGTTTTTT

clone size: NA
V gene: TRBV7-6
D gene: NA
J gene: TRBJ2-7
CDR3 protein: CASSPGVGLRATYEQYF
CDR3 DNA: TGTGCCAGCAGCCCTGGGGTGGGGTTGCGGGCCACCTACGAGCAGTACTTC

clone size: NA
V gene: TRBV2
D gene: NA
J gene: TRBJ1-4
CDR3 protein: CASKTRETNEKLFF
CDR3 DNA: TGTGCCAGCAAGACCCGGGAAACCAATGAAAAACTGTTTTTT

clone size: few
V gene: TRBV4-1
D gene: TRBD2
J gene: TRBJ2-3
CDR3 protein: CASSQGPSGAAVLDTQYF
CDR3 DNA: TGCGCCAGCAGCCAAGGGCCTAGCGGGGCCGCCGTCCTGGATACGCAGTATTTT

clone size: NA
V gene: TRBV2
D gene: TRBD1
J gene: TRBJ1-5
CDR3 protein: CASSDPGQGNQPQHF
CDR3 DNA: TGTGCCAGCAGTGATCCGGGACAGGGTAATCAGCCCCAGCATTTT

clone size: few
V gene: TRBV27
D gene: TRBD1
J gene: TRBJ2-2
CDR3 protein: CASSNRGGGELFF
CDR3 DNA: TGTGCCAGCAGTAACAGGGGTGGCGGAGAGCTGTTTTTT

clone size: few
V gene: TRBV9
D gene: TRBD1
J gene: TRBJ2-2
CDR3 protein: CASSGRQGGTGELFF
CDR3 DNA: TGTGCCAGCAGCGGCCGACAGGGGGGCACCGGGGAGCTGTTTTTT

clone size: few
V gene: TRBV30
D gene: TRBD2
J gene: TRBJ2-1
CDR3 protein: CASSFSGNEQFF
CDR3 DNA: TGTGCGTCGAGCTTTAGCGGGAATGAGCAGTTCTTC

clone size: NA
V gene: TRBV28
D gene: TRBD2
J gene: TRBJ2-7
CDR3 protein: CASSLTPGLAGREQYF
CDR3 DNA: TGTGCCAGCAGTTTAACCCCCGGACTAGCGGGGCGGGAGCAGTACTTC

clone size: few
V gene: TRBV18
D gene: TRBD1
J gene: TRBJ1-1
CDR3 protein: CASSPGQGTEAFF
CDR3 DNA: TGTGCCAGCTCACCGGGACAGGGCACTGAAGCTTTCTTT

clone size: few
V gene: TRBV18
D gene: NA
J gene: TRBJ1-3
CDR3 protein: CASSPAGSANTIYF
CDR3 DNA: TGTGCCAGCTCACCGGCGGGTTCTGCAAACACCATATATTTT

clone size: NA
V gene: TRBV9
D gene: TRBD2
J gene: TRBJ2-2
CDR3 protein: CASSEGLAGAPIGELFF
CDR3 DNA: TGTGCCAGCAGCGAGGGACTAGCGGGGGCCCCGATCGGGGAGCTGTTTTTT

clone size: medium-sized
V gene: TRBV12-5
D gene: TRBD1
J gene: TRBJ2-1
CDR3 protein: CASGGGQGAYNEQFF
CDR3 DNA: TGTGCTAGTGGTGGGGGACAGGGGGCCTACAATGAGCAGTTCTTC

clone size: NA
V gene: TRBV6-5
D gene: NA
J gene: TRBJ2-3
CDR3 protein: CASGLFTDTQYF
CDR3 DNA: TGTGCCAGCGGACTTTTTACGGATACGCAGTATTTT

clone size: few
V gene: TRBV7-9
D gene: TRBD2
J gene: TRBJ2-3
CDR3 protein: CASSQTHLAGVLDTQYF
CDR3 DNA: TGTGCCAGCAGCCAAACCCATCTTGCGGGGGTCTTAGATACGCAGTATTTT

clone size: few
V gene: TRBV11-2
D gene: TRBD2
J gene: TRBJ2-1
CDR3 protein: CASSRGLAGYNEQFF
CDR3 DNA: TGTGCCAGCAGCCGAGGACTAGCGGGGTACAATGAGCAGTTCTTC

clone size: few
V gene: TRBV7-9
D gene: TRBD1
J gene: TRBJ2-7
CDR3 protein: CASSFGDRGASYEQYF
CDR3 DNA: TGTGCCAGCAGCTTCGGGGACAGGGGAGCGTCCTACGAGCAGTACTTC

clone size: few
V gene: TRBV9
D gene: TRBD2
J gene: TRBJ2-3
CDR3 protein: CASSVGGLAGGRSDTQYF
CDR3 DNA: TGTGCCAGCAGCGTAGGGGGACTAGCGGGAGGGCGGTCAGATACGCAGTATTTT

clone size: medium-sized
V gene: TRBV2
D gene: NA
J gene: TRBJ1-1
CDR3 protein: CASSEDPGVGTEAFF
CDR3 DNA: TGTGCCAGCAGTGAAGATCCGGGGGTGGGCACTGAAGCTTTCTTT

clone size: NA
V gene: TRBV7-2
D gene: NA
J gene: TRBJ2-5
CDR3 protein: CASSLVGIAAQETQYF
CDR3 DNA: TGTGCCAGCAGCTTAGTCGGGATAGCGGCCCAAGAGACCCAGTACTTC

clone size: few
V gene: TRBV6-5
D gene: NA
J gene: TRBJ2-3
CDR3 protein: CASKTVAADTQYF
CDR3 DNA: TGTGCCAGCAAGACTGTCGCAGCAGATACGCAGTATTTT

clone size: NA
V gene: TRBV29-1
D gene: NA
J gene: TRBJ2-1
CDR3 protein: CSVLGTGHEQLF
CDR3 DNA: TGCAGCGTTTTAGGAACAGGGCATGAGCAGCTCTTC

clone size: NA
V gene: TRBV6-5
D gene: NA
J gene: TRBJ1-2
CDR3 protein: CASSYSGDYGYTF
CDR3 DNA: TGTGCCAGCAGTTATTCGGGGGATTATGGCTACACCTTC

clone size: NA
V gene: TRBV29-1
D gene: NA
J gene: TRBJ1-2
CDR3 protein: CSVGGGHTYGYTF
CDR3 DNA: TGCAGCGTTGGGGGGGGCCATACCTATGGCTACACCTTC

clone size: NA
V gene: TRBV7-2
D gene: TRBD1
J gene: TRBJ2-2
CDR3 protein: CASSLVTGRTGELFF
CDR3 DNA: TGTGCCAGCAGCTTAGTGACAGGGCGGACCGGGGAGCTGTTTTTT

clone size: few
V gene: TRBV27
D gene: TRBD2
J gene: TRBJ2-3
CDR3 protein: CASSLSGRVGTDTQYF
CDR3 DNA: TGTGCCAGCAGTCTCAGCGGGAGGGTCGGCACAGATACGCAGTATTTT

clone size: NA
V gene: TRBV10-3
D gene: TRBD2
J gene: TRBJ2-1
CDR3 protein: CAIKGTSSANEQFF
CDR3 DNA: TGTGCCATCAAGGGGACTAGTTCGGCCAATGAGCAGTTCTTC

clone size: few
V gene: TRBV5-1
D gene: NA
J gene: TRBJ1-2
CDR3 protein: CASSITTGLVNYGYTF
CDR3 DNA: TGCGCCAGCAGCATAACAACAGGGTTAGTTAACTATGGCTACACCTTC

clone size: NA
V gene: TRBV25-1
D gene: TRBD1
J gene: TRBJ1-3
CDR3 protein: CASSVAGGPSGNTIYF
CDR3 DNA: TGTGCCAGCAGTGTCGCAGGGGGCCCCTCTGGAAACACCATATATTTT